One sample yielded the 30 T cell receptor beta chains listed below, sequenced in a study of CD8+ T cells in alopecia areata. Extraction and reverse transcription of RNA yielded cDNA as the sequencing template. Sequencing used immunoSEQ multiplex PCR; TCRdb keeps in-frame clones, though not all of them. Of 150,000 or so clones listed, over 80% are singletons. The sample consisted of CD8+ T cells sorted from blood, taken at week 0. These receptors were collected from a human donor with alopecia areata.

This sequence joins TRBV6-5 and TRBJ2-7; 9 bases align to TRBD1. In germline, CDR1 is MNHEY, CDR2 SVGAGI. Unmatched junction bases numbered 10, after V lost 3 bases and J lost 10 bases. This CDR3 region has 14 residues. CDR3 bases: TGTGCCAGCAGTTATCAGACAGGGGGGACGCCTCAGTACTTC. Translation gives CASSYQTGGTPQYF.

CDR3 DNA sequence: TGTGCCAGCAGCCCCGGACACCCGCGCATCCATGGCTACACCTTC. It is translated as CASSPGHPRIHGYTF. This chain joins TRBV7-9 and TRBJ1-2; D might be TRBD1 (5 bases). V was cut by 5 bases and J by 6 bases, with 19 bases left in between. Germline V gene lookup returns CDR1 SEHNR and CDR2 FQNEAQ (reference sequence). CDR3 length: 15 residues. Looking up the rest from reference TRBV7-9 and TRBJ1-2 gives the full variable domain: DTGVSQNPRHKITKRGQNVTFRCDPISEHNRLYWYRQTLGQGPEFLTYFQNEAQLEKSRLLSDRFSAERPKGSFSTLEIQRTEQGDSAMYLCASSPGHPRIHGYTFGSGTRLTVV.

J is TRBJ2-3 and V is TRBV7-9; D not resolved. The ends were cut back, 7 bases at V and 7 bases at J, with 12 bases in the middle. CDR1 is SEHNR, CDR2 FQNEAQ, per germline (reference sequence). The length of the CDR3 is 12 residues. CDR3 in DNA: TGTGCCAGCACCCCCTTGGGTCATACGCAGTATTTT. Translation: CASTPLGHTQYF.

The chain joins TRBV21-1 to TRBJ2-3; no DNA check was done on the table's D call, TRBD2. TRBV21-1 is described as a pseudogene. The CDR3 is 17 residues long. CDR3 DNA sequence: TGTGCCAGCAGCAAAGCGCTTCGGGGGGCCGGGACAGATACGCAGTATTTT. Translated: CASSKALRGAGTDTQYF.

This sequence joins TRBV25-1 and TRBJ1-5; D is ambiguous. The CDR3 has 13 amino acids. Trimming took 1 base from V and 0 from J, leaving 1 base between them. Germline V gene data show CDR1 as MGHDK and CDR2 as SYGVNS. CDR3 protein: CASSESSNQPQHF. The CDR3 bases are TGTGCCAGCAGTGAATCTAGCAATCAGCCCCAGCATTTT.

This sequence joins TRBV27 and TRBJ2-7, with TRBD2 matching 16 bases. The CDR3 is 16 residues long. The V and J ends lost 5 bases and 5 bases, in that order; junction bases with no gene match: 6. Germline V gives CDR1 MNHEY, CDR2 SMNVEV (reference sequence). DNA of the CDR3: TGTGCCAGCAGTAGGGGACTAGCGGGAGGGCCGCACGAGCAGTACTTC. Translating gives CASSRGLAGGPHEQYF.

The chain recombines TRBV6-1 with TRBJ2-1; the D gene is possibly TRBD2 (5 bases). The CDR3 contains 15 residues. V lost 3 bases and J 1 base, leaving 10 bases between the germline ends. Germline values: CDR1 MNHNS, CDR2 SASEGT. The CDR3 spells CASSEDGISYNEQFF. Here the CDR3 DNA reads TGTGCCAGCAGTGAGGACGGGATTTCCTACAATGAGCAGTTCTTC.

This clone appeared a few times. This chain joins TRBV11-2 and TRBJ2-4; 7 bases agree with TRBD1. CDR1 and CDR2 (germline): SGHAT, FQNNGV. The V and J ends lost 5 bases and 16 bases, in that order; junction bases with no gene match: 11. CDR3 length: 12 amino acids. The CDR3 loop reads CASSPPPGQPYF. In nucleotides, the CDR3 is TGTGCCAGCAGCCCCCCGCCGGGACAGCCTTACTTC.

The V gene is TRBV7-3, the J gene TRBJ2-7; 12 bases agree with TRBD1. CDR1 and CDR2 (germline): SGHTA, FQGTGA. CDR3 size: 16 residues. V was clipped by 1 base and J by 4 bases; unmatched bases: 5. As DNA, the CDR3 is TGTGCCAGCAGCTTAAGCGGGGACAGGGGGCGGTACGAGCAGTACTTC. This translates into CASSLSGDRGRYEQYF. Full variable domain (outside the CDR3, taken from reference TRBV7-3 and TRBJ2-7): GAGVSQTPSNKVTEKGKYVELRCDPISGHTALYWYRQSLGQGPEFLIYFQGTGAADDSGLPNDRFFAVRPEGSVSTLKIQRTERGDSAVYLCASSLSGDRGRYEQYFGPGTRLTVT.

This clone was counted between two and nine times. V and J are TRBV7-9 and TRBJ1-2, with TRBD1 matching 10 bases. The junction had 10 bases not matched to a gene; V was cut back by 5 bases and J by 1 base. The CDR3 extends over 17 amino acids. The germline CDR1 and CDR2 sequences are SEHNR and FQNEAQ (reference sequence). CDR3 in amino acids: CASSHYGTGAFNYGYTF. The CDR3 DNA sequence: TGTGCCAGCAGCCACTACGGGACAGGGGCCTTTAACTATGGCTACACCTTC.

The chain has TRBV7-9 and TRBJ2-1; no reliable D call. Per the germline V gene, CDR1 is SEHNR and CDR2 is FQNEAQ (reference sequence). CDR3 length: 15 residues. The germline V and J ends were trimmed by 2 bases and 5 bases, with 13 bases remaining between them. The CDR3 DNA reads TGTGCCAGCAGCTTATACCTACTTGGGAACAATGAGCAGTTCTTC. This sequence encodes CASSLYLLGNNEQFF.

CDR3 residues: CASSSQKGLAASYEQYF. Written as DNA, the CDR3 is TGTGCCAGCAGCTCTCAAAAGGGACTAGCGGCCTCCTACGAGCAGTACTTC. The rearrangement links TRBV5-6 to TRBJ2-7, with 11 positions matching TRBD2. In germline, CDR1 is SGHDT, CDR2 YYEEEE. V trimming: 3 bases; J trimming: 0 bases; junction bases outside the gene matches: 8. The CDR3 runs 17 residues.

V gene TRBV27 combines with J gene TRBJ1-2, with D perhaps matching TRBD1 (6 bases). V dropped 3 bases and J dropped 1 base, with 12 bases sitting between them. Germline V CDR1 and CDR2: MNHEY, SMNVEV (reference sequence). The CDR3 consists of 15 residues. The CDR3 is CASSLGGFNNYGYTF. The CDR3 DNA follows: TGTGCCAGCAGTTTGGGGGGCTTTAATAACTATGGCTACACCTTC.

Notes on this clone: This sample includes further DNA sequences coding for the same CDR3. The rearrangement uses TRBV27 and TRBJ1-1, with no clear D. V was shortened by 0 bases and J by 5 bases, with 13 bases between the two germline ends. There are 15 residues in the CDR3. Germline V gene data show CDR1 as MNHEY and CDR2 as SMNVEV (reference sequence). This chain's CDR3 is CASSLSGRGGTEAFF. Here the CDR3 DNA reads TGTGCCAGCAGTTTATCTGGCCGGGGAGGAACTGAAGCTTTCTTT.

This sequence joins TRBV7-6 and TRBJ2-5; 7 nucleotides align to TRBD1. The J call may be wrong; the DNA end is better matched by TRBJ2-7. This CDR3 is built from 15 residues. Per germline, CDR1 SGHVS and CDR2 FNYEAQ. CDR3 sequence: CASSLDPGQSREQYF. In DNA form, the CDR3 reads TGTGCCAGCAGCCTCGACCCGGGACAGTCTCGCGAGCAGTACTTC.

CDR3: CATSDSLSGNTIYF. The CDR3 DNA reads as TGTGCCACTTCGGACAGTCTCTCTGGAAACACCATATATTTT. The chain couples TRBV15 to TRBJ1-3; possible D gene TRBD1, 6 bases. The CDR3 is made up of 14 amino acids. The V and J ends lost 9 bases and 0 bases respectively, with 12 bases between them. Germline assignment: CDR1 LNHNV and CDR2 YYDKDF (reference sequence).

The chain recombines TRBV19 with TRBJ1-2; no clear D gene. The V end lost 3 bases, the J end lost 2 bases, and 13 bases lay between the germline ends. The CDR3 loop spans 15 amino acids. CDR1 and CDR2 (germline): LNHDA, SQIVND (reference sequence). The CDR3 loop reads CASSMSTGVNYGYTF. DNA for the CDR3: TGTGCCAGTAGTATGAGCACCGGTGTCAACTATGGCTACACCTTC.

V is TRBV5-1 and J is TRBJ2-2; D is unresolved. There are 14 residues in the CDR3. V was clipped by 1 base and J by 4 bases, with 8 bases between them. Germline V gives CDR1 SGHRS, CDR2 YFSETQ. The CDR3 DNA follows: TGCGCCAGCAGCTTGTATTACGGCACCGGGGAGCTGTTTTTT. Translated: CASSLYYGTGELFF.

V gene TRBV7-2 combines with J gene TRBJ2-3, with unresolved D. This CDR3 comprises 12 residues. Trimming took off 4 bases at V and 5 bases at J, with 7 bases between the two ends. From germline, CDR1 is SGHTA and CDR2 FQGNSA. The CDR3 coding sequence is TGTGCCAGCAGCTCTACTGGAGATACGCAGTATTTT. It encodes CASSSTGDTQYF.

The V call is TRBV30, the J call TRBJ2-1, with D perhaps TRBD2 (5 bases). The length of the CDR3 is 16 residues. With 0 bases removed from V and 2 bases from J, the gap between germline ends came to 14 bases. Germline lookup yields CDR1 GTSNPN and CDR2 SVGIG (reference sequence). CDR3 coding DNA: TGTGCCTGGAGTGTTGGCGGGCGAAACGCCTACAATGAGCAGTTCTTC. Its translation: CAWSVGGRNAYNEQFF.

This chain uses TRBV5-8 with TRBJ2-2; weak D call: TRBD2 (6 bases). Germline values: CDR1 SGHTS, CDR2 YDEGEE. This CDR3 is built from 14 residues. Trimming took 1 base from V and 6 from J, leaving 10 bases between them. The CDR3 region is CASSLLSSAGELFF. The CDR3 DNA is TGTGCCAGCAGCTTGCTATCTAGCGCCGGGGAGCTGTTTTTT. Full variable domain (missing parts from reference TRBV5-8 and TRBJ2-2): EAGVTQSPTHLIKTRGQQATLRCSPISGHTSVYWYQQALGLGLQFLLWYDEGEERNRGNFPPRFSGRQFPNYSSELNVNALELEDSALYLCASSLLSSAGELFFGEGSRLTVL.

The CDR3 bases are TGTGCCAGCAGTGAAGGGCAGTTGGCCGGGGAGCTGTTTTTT. Its protein product is CASSEGQLAGELFF. The genes are TRBV6-5 and TRBJ2-2; D remains ambiguous. V dropped 5 bases and J dropped 6 bases, with 13 bases sitting between them. The germline V gene has CDR1 MNHEY and CDR2 SVGAGI. The CDR3 runs 14 residues.

The V gene is TRBV7-9, the J gene TRBJ2-2; perhaps TRBD2 as D (6 bases). Germline loops: CDR1 SEHNR, CDR2 FQNEAQ (reference sequence). The V and J ends lost 11 bases and 5 bases respectively, with 24 bases between them. The length of the CDR3 is 16 residues. The CDR3, as DNA: TGTGCCCAGATACGGCAAGGAATCGCGGGAACCGGGGAGCTGTTTTTT. Its protein product is CAQIRQGIAGTGELFF.

The genes are TRBV27 and TRBJ2-7; D not resolved. V lost 5 bases, J lost 2 bases, and 4 bases lay in between. Germline-derived CDR1 and CDR2 are MNHEY and SMNVEV (reference sequence). The CDR3 contains 11 residues. CDR3 DNA sequence: TGTGCCAGCAGTCTCCCCTACGAGCAGTACTTC. Its protein product is CASSLPYEQYF.

The J gene is TRBJ2-2, the V gene TRBV11-2; D is perhaps TRBD2 (5 bases). Germline V gene lookup returns CDR1 SGHAT and CDR2 FQNNGV. The CDR3 spans 15 residues. The V end was cut by 5 bases, the J end by 3 bases, with 13 bases between. The CDR3 DNA reads TGTGCCAGCAGCCTCTCGGGCGGGCACACCGGGGAGCTGTTTTTT. Translated: CASSLSGGHTGELFF.

The CDR3 nucleotides are TGTGCCAGCAGTGACACGGGGATCTACGAGCAGTACTTC. This translates into CASSDTGIYEQYF. The chain uses TRBV25-1 and TRBJ2-7; D might be TRBD2 (5 bases). Germline CDR1 MGHDK, CDR2 SYGVNS. The CDR3 runs to 13 residues. Trimming shortened V by 3 bases and J by 3 bases, and 9 bases separated the two germline ends.

The chain carries TRBV29-1 and TRBJ2-4, with unresolved D. In germline, CDR1 is SQVTM, CDR2 ANQGSEA. The CDR3 length is 13 residues. The germline V and J ends were trimmed by 4 bases and 0 bases, with 7 bases remaining between them. CDR3 protein: CSVVFVAKNIQYF. In DNA form, the CDR3 reads TGCAGCGTTGTTTTTGTAGCCAAAAACATTCAGTACTTC.

The chain has TRBV27 and TRBJ2-1; D ambiguous. Trimming stripped 3 bases from V and 5 bases from J, with 11 bases between. Germline-derived CDR1 and CDR2 are MNHEY and SMNVEV (reference sequence). The CDR3 consists of 14 residues. CDR3 protein: CASSFLGPNNEQFF. The CDR3 region has the DNA TGTGCCAGCAGTTTCCTTGGCCCGAACAATGAGCAGTTCTTC.

The chain combines TRBV29-1 with TRBJ2-7, with 11 bases matching TRBD2. Unmatched junction bases numbered 3, after V lost 5 bases and J lost 3 bases. Germline V gene sequence: CDR1 SQVTM, CDR2 ANQGSEA. The CDR3 has 13 amino acids. CDR3 loop: CSVTGTSGYEQYF. The DNA for the CDR3 is TGCAGCGTTACCGGGACTAGCGGCTACGAGCAGTACTTC.

The chain links TRBV7-9 to TRBJ1-1; the D is unclear. V gave up 1 base and J gave up 3 bases, with 6 bases separating them. The CDR3 totals 13 residues. Germline V CDR1 and CDR2: SEHNR, FQNEAQ (reference sequence). CDR3 amino acids: CASSLVRDTEAFF. The CDR3 nucleotides are TGTGCCAGCAGCTTAGTTAGGGACACTGAAGCTTTCTTT. The full variable domain, with the rest looked up from reference TRBV7-9 and TRBJ1-1, is DTGVSQNPRHKITKRGQNVTFRCDPISEHNRLYWYRQTLGQGPEFLTYFQNEAQLEKSRLLSDRFSAERPKGSFSTLEIQRTEQGDSAMYLCASSLVRDTEAFFGQGTRLTVV.